Detailed here is one T cell receptor beta chain. Its antigen is unidentified. The record originates from a study of shared clonotypes between healthy human individuals. Overall study results and limits: Researchers sampled blood only, noting tissue repertoires likely differ. Generation of non-shared clonotypes was less probable than generation of clonotypes shared by all four donors.

Tens of thousands of T cell genomes, or around 0.2 ug DNA, went into the sorted-subset replicate PCRs. Clones were sequenced by immunoSEQ multiplex PCR, and TCRdb holds only the in-frame ones, with some missing. This sample has about 510,000 clones, with 95% to 97% found just once. Between the trimmed V and J ends, which lost 5 bases and 3 bases, there was a span of 14 bases. The CDR3 is made up of 14 amino acids. Per the germline V gene, CDR1 is MDHEN and CDR2 is SYDVKM. Sample: naive CD4+ T cells sorted from blood. Subset described: CD45RA+ positively selected. The sequence was obtained from a woman under 40 in good health. This chain connects TRBV28 to TRBJ2-7, with D possibly being TRBD1 (6 bases). CDR3 DNA: TGTGCCAGCAGTCCGAGCCGGGACAACTACGAGCAGTACTTC. Translation gives CASSPSRDNYEQYF.